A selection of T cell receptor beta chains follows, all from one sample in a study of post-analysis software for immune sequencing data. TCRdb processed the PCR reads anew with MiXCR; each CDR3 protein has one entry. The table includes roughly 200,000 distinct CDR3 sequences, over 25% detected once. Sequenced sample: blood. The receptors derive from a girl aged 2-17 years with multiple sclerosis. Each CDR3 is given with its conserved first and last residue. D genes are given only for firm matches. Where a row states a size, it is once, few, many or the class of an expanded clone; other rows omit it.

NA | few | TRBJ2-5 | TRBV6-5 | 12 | TGTGCCAGCAGTACCCCGGACAATGAGCAGTACTTC | CASSTPDNEQYF
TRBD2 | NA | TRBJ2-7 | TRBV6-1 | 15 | TGTGCCAGCAGTGATAGCGGGGCAGTCTCCTACGAGCAGTACTTC | CASSDSGAVSYEQYF
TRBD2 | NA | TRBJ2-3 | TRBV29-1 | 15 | TGCAGCGTTGAGACTAGCGGGGCTCTCACAGATACGCAGTATTTT | CSVETSGALTDTQYF
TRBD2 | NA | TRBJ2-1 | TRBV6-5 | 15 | TGTGCCAGCAGTCGCCCGGGACTAGCGAATAATGAGCAGTTCTTC | CASSRPGLANNEQFF
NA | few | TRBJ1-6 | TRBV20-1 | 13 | TGCAGTGCACGACAGAGCCTTAATTCACCCCTCCACTTT | CSARQSLNSPLHF
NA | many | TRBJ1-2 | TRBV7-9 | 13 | TGTGCCAGCAGGTCGGACCATAACTATGGCTACACCTTC | CASRSDHNYGYTF
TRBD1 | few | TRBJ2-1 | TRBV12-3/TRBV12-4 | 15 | TGTGCCAGCAGTTTGGGGACAGGGGTGACCAATGAGCAGTTCTTC | CASSLGTGVTNEQFF
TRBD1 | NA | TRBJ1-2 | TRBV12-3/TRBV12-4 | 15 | TGTGCCAGCAGTATCGGGACAGGGGGCTTCTATGGCTACACCTTC | CASSIGTGGFYGYTF
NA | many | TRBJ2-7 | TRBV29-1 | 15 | TGCAGCGTCTCCCGGGGACAACCCGTCTCCTACGAGCAGTACTTC | CSVSRGQPVSYEQYF
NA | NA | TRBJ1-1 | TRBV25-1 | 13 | TGTGCCAGCATAGGCTTGCGGAACACTGAAGCTTTCTTT | CASIGLRNTEAFF
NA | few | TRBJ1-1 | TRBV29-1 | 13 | TGCAGCGTTGGGGGTCGCCAGGGGACTGAAGCTTTCTTT | CSVGGRQGTEAFF
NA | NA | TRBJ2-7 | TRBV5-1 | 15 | TGCGCCAGCAGCCCCTGGTGGGGCTCCTACAATGAGCAGTACTTC | CASSPWWGSYNEQYF
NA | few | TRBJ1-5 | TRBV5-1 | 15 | TGCGCCAGAAGCTTGGCAGGGTATAGCAATCAGCCCCAGCATTTT | CARSLAGYSNQPQHF
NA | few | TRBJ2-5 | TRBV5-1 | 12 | TGCGCCAGCAGCTCAAACCAAGAGACCCAGTACTTC | CASSSNQETQYF
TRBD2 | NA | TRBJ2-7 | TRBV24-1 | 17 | TGTGCCACCAGTGATAATCAACTAGCGGGCTCCTACAATGAGCAGTACTTC | CATSDNQLAGSYNEQYF
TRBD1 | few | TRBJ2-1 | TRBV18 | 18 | TGTGCCAGCTCACGCGGCGGATTAGGGGGCAGGACCTACAATGAGCAGTTCTTC | CASSRGGLGGRTYNEQFF
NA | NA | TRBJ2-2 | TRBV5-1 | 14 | TGCGCCAGCAGAGAGGGGCCCAACACCGGGGAGCTGTTTTTT | CASREGPNTGELFF
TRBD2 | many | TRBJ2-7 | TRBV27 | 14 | TGTGCCAGCAGTTCCAGCGGGGTCTCCTACGAGCAGTACTTC | CASSSSGVSYEQYF
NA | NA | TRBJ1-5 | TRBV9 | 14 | TGTGCCAGCAGTTACCAGGGGATTAATCAGCCCCAGCATTTT | CASSYQGINQPQHF
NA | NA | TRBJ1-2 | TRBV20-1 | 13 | TGCAGTGGTGGAGAAGGGGCCGACTATGGCTACACCTTC | CSGGEGADYGYTF
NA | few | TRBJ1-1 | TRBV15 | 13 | TGTGCCACCAGCAGAGAAGTCCTCACTGAAGCTTTCTTT | CATSREVLTEAFF
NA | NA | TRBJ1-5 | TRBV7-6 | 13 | TGTGCCAGCAGCCCTAACACGTATCAGCCCCAGCATTTT | CASSPNTYQPQHF
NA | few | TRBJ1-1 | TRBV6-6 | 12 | TGTGCCAGCACCCCCTCTGAGGGGAAAGCTTTCTTT | CASTPSEGKAFF
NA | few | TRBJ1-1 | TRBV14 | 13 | TGTGCCAGCAGTCGCGGGAGGAACACTGAAGCTTTCTTT | CASSRGRNTEAFF